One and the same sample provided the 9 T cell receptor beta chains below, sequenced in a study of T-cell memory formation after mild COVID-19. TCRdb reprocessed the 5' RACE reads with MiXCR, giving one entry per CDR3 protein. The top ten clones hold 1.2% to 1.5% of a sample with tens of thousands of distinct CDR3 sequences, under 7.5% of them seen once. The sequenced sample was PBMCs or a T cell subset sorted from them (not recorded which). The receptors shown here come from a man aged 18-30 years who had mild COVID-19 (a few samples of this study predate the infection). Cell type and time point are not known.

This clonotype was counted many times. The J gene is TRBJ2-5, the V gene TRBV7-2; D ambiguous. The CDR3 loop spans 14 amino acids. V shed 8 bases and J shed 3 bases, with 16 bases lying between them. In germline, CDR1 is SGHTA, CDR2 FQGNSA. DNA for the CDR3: TGTGCCAGCCTCATATCGACTGGAAAAGAGACCCAGTACTTC. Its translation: CASLISTGKETQYF.

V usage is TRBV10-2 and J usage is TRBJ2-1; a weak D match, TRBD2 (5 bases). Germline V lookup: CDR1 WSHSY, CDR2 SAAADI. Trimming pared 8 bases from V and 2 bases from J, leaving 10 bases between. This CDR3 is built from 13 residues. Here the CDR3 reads CASGIATYNEQFF. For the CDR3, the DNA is TGCGCCAGCGGGATAGCGACCTACAATGAGCAGTTCTTC.

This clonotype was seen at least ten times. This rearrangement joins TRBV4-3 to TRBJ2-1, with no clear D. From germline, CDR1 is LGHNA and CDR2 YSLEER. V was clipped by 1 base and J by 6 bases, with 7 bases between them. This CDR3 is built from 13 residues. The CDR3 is CASSQATSNEQFF. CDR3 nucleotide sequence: TGCGCCAGCAGCCAAGCTACATCCAATGAGCAGTTCTTC.

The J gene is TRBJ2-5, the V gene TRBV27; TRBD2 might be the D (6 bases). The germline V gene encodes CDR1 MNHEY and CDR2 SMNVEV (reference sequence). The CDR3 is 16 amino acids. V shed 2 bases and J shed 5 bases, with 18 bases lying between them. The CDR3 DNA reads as TGTGCCAGCAGTTTACGGGGCGCGTCGGCGGGGGAGACCCAGTACTTC. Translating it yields CASSLRGASAGETQYF.

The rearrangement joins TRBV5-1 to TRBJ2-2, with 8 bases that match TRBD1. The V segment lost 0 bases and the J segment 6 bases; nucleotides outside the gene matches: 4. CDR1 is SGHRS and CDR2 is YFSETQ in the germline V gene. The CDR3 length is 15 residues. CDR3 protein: CASSLGQGFAGELFF. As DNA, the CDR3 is TGCGCCAGCAGCTTGGGACAGGGGTTCGCCGGGGAGCTGTTTTTT. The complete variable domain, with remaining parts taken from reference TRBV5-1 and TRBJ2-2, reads KAGVTQTPRYLIKTRGQQVTLSCSPISGHRSVSWYQQTPGQGLQFLFEYFSETQRNKGNFPGRFSGRQFSNSRSEMNVSTLELGDSALYLCASSLGQGFAGELFFGEGSRLTVL.

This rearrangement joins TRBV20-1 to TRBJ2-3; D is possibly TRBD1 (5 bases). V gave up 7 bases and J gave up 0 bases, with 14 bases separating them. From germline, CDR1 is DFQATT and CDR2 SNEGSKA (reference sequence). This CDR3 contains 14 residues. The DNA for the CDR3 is TGCAGTGTGAAGGGGCGGTTTAGCACAGATACGCAGTATTTT. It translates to CSVKGRFSTDTQYF.

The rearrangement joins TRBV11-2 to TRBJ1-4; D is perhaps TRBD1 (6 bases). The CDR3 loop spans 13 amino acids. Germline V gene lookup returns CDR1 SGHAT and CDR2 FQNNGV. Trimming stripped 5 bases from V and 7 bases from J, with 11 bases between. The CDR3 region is CASSQGYGEKLFF. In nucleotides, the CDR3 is TGTGCCAGCAGCCAGGGGTACGGTGAAAAACTGTTTTTT.

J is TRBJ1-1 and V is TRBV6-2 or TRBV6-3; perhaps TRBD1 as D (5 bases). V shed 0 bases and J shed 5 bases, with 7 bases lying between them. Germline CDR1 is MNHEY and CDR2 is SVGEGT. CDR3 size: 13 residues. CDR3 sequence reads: CASSYSGGTEAFF. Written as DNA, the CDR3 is TGTGCCAGCAGTTACTCGGGGGGGACTGAAGCTTTCTTT.

Written as DNA, the CDR3 is TGTGCCACCAGCAGAGATCTCGAGACAGGGTCCACTGAAGCTTTCTTT. Protein: CATSRDLETGSTEAFF. The J gene is TRBJ1-1, the V gene TRBV15, with 7 bases aligning to TRBD1. The trim removed 0 bases at V and 4 bases at J, leaving 8 bases unmatched. Germline V CDR1 and CDR2: LNHNV, YYDKDF (reference sequence). CDR3 length: 16 residues.